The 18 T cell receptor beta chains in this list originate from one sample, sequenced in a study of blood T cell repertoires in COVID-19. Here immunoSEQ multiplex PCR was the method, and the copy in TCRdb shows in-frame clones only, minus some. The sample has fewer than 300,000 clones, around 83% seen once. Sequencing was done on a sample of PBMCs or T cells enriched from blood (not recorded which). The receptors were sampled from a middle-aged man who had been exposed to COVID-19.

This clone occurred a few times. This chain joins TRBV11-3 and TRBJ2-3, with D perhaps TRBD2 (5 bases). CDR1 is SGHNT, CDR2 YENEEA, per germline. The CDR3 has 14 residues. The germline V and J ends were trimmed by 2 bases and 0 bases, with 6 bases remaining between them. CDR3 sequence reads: CASSLWRSTDTQYF. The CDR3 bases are TGTGCCAGCAGCTTATGGAGGAGCACAGATACGCAGTATTTT.

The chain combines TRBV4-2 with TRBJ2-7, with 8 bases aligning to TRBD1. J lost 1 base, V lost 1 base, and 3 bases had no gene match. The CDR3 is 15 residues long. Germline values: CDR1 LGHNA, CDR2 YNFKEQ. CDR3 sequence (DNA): TGTGCCAGCAGCCAAGGACAGGGGACATCCTACGAGCAGTACTTC. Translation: CASSQGQGTSYEQYF.

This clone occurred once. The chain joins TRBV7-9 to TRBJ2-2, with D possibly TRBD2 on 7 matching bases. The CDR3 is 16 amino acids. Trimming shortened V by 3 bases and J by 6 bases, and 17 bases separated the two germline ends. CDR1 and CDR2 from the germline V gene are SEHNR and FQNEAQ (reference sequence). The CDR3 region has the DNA TGTGCCAGCAGCTTGGGAAAAGGGGGGGATCCCGGGGAGCTGTTTTTT. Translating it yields CASSLGKGGDPGELFF. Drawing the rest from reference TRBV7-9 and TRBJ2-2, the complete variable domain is DTGVSQNPRHKITKRGQNVTFRCDPISEHNRLYWYRQTLGQGPEFLTYFQNEAQLEKSRLLSDRFSAERPKGSFSTLEIQRTEQGDSAMYLCASSLGKGGDPGELFFGEGSRLTVL.

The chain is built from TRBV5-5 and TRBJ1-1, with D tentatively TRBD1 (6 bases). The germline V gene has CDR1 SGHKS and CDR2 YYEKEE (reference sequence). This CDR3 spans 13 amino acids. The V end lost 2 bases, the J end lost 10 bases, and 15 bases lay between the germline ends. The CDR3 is CASSFRTEKGAFF. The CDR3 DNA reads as TGTGCCAGCAGCTTTCGGACAGAAAAGGGAGCTTTCTTT.

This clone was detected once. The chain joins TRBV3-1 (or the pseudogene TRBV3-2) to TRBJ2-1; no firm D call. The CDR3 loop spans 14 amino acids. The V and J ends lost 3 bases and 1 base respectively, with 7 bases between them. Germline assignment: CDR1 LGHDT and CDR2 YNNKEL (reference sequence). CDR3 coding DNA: TGTGCCAGCAGCCACGACTTTTCCTACAATGAGCAGTTCTTC. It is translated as CASSHDFSYNEQFF.

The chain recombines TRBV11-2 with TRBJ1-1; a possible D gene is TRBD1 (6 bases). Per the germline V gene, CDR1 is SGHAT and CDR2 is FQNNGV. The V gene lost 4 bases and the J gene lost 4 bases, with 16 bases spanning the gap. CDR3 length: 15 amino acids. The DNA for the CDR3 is TGTGCCAGCAGCTCAGGGGACATTGGGGGCACTGAAGCTTTCTTT. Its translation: CASSSGDIGGTEAFF.

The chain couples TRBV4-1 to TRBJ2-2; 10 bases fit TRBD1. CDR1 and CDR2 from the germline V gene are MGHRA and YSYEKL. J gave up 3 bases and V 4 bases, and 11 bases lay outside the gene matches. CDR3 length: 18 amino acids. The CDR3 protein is CASSPKGEGQGDTGELFF. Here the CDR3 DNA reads TGCGCCAGCAGCCCCAAGGGGGAAGGACAGGGGGACACCGGGGAGCTGTTTTTT.

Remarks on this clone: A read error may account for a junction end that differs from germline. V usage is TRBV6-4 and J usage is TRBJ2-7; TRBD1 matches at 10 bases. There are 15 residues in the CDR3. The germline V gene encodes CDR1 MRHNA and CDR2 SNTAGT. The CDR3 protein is CACRGGTGATYEQYF. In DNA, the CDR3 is TGTGCCTGCAGAGGTGGGACAGGGGCTACCTACGAGCAGTACTTC.

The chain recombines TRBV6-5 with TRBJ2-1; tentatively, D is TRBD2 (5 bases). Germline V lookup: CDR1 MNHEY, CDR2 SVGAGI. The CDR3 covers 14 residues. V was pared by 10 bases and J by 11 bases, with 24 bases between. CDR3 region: CAIDPGPSSGQQFF. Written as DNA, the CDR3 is TGTGCCATCGATCCGGGCCCTAGCAGTGGGCAGCAGTTCTTC.

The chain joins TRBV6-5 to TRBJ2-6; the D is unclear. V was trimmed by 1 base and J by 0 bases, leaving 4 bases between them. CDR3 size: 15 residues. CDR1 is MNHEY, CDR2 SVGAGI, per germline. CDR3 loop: CASSYWASGANVLTF. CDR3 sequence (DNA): TGTGCCAGCAGTTACTGGGCCTCTGGGGCCAACGTCCTGACTTTC.

The DNA for the CDR3 is TGTGCCAGCAGCGAACAGGGGGTTAACACTGAAGCTTTCTTT. Residues: CASSEQGVNTEAFF. The rearrangement links TRBV9 to TRBJ1-1; 8 nucleotides match TRBD1. Losses at the gene ends were 3 bases for V and 2 bases for J; bases not matched to a gene: 3. Germline lookup yields CDR1 SGDLS and CDR2 YYNGEE. The CDR3 is 14 amino acids.

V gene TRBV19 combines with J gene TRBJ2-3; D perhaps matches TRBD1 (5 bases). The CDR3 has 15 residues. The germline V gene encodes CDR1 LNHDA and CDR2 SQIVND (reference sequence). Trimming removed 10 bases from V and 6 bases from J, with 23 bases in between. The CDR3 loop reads CATSRQTFQTDTQYF. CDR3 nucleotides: TGTGCCACCTCTAGACAGACTTTTCAGACCGATACGCAGTATTTT.

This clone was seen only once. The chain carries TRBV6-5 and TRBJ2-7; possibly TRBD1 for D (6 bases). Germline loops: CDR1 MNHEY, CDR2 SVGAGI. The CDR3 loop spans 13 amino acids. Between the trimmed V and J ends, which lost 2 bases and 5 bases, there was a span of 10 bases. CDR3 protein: CASSYGAGDEQYF. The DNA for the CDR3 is TGTGCCAGCAGTTACGGGGCAGGGGACGAGCAGTACTTC.

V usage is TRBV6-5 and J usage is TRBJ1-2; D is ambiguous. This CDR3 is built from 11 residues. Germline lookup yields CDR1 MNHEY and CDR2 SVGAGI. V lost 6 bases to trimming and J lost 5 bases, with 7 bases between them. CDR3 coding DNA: TGTGCCAGCAGGGGAGAATATGGCTACACCTTC. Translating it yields CASRGEYGYTF.

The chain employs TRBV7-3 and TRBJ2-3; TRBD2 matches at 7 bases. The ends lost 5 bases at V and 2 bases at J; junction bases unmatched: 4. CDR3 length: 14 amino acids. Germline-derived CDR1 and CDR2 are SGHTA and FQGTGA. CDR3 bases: TGTGCCAGCAGCACGGGACTAACCACAGATACGCAGTATTTT. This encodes CASSTGLTTDTQYF.

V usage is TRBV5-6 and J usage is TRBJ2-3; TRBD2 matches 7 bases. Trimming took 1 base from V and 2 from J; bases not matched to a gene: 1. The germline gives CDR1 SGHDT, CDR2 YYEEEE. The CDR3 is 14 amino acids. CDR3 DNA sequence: TGTGCCAGCAGCTTGCGGGGGGTCACAGATACGCAGTATTTT. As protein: CASSLRGVTDTQYF.

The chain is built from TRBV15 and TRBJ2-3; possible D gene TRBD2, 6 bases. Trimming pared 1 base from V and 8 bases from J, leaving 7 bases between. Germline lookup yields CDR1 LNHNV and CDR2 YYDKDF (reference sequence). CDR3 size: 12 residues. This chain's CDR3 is CATSRAEGTQYF. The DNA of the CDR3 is TGTGCCACCAGCAGAGCGGAGGGTACGCAGTATTTT.

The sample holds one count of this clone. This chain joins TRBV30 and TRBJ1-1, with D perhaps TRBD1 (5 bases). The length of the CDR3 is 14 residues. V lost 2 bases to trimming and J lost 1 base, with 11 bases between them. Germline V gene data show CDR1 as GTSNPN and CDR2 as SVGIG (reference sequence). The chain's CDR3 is CAWSPGGWNTEAFF. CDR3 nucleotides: TGTGCCTGGAGTCCCGGGGGGTGGAACACTGAAGCTTTCTTT.